This TCR beta chain was found in a study of T-cell reconstitution after alpha-beta-depleted transplantation in children. Germline CDR1 reads KGHSH; CDR2 reads LQKENI. Trimming took 1 base from V and 6 from J; bases not matched to a gene: 4. The CDR3 totals 14 residues. Unique molecular identifiers were used in preparing the TCRbeta library. MiXCR was run by TCRdb on the PCR reads, yielding one entry per CDR3 protein. The data contain over 80,000 distinct CDR3 sequences, less than 25% of them seen just once; the ten biggest clones take up 20% to 25%. This TCR was recovered from a boy younger than 10 with acute lymphoblastic leukemia, due to receive a stem cell transplant. The chain combines TRBV18 with TRBJ2-7, with 9 bases lining up with TRBD1. Material: PBMCs, obtained before TCRalphabeta/CD19-depleted stem cell transplant. CDR3 sequence reads: CASSPRDRDREQYF. The CDR3 coding sequence is TGTGCCAGCTCACCACGGGACAGGGATCGCGAGCAGTACTTC.